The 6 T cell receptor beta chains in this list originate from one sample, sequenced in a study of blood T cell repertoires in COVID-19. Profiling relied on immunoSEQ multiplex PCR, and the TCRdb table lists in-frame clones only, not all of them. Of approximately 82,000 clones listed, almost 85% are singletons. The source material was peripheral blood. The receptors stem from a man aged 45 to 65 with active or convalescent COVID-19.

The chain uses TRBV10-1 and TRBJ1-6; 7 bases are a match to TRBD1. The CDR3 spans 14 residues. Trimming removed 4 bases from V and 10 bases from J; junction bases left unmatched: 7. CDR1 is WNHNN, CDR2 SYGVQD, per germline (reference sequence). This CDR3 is CASSVDRVGSPLHF. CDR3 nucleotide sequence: TGCGCCAGCAGTGTTGACAGGGTGGGATCACCCCTCCACTTT.

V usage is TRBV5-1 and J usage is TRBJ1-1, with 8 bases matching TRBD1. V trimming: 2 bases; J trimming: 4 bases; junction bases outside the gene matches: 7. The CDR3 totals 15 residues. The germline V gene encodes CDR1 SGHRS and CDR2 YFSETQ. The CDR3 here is CASSLENTGGTEAFF. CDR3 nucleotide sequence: TGCGCCAGCAGCTTAGAAAACACAGGGGGCACTGAAGCTTTCTTT.

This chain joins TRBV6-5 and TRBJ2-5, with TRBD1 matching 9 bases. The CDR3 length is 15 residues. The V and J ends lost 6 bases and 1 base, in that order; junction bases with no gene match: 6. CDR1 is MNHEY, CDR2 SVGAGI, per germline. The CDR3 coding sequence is TGTGCCAGCAGCCACACGACAGGGGGCCAAGAGACCCAGTACTTC. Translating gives CASSHTTGGQETQYF.

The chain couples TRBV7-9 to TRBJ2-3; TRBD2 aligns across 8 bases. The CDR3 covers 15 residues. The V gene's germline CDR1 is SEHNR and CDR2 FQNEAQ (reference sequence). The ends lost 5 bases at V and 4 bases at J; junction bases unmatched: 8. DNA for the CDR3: TGTGCCAGCAGCCCCGACCGGGGGGGCCCAGATACGCAGTATTTT. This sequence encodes CASSPDRGGPDTQYF. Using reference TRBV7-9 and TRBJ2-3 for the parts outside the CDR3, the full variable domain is DTGVSQNPRHKITKRGQNVTFRCDPISEHNRLYWYRQTLGQGPEFLTYFQNEAQLEKSRLLSDRFSAERPKGSFSTLEIQRTEQGDSAMYLCASSPDRGGPDTQYFGPGTRLTVL.

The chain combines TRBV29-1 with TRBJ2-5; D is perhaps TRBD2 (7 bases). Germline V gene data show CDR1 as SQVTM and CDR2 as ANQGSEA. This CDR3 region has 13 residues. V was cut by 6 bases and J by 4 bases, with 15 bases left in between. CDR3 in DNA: TGCAGCGTCCTCAGGGGAGGGGTAGAGACCCAGTACTTC. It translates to CSVLRGGVETQYF. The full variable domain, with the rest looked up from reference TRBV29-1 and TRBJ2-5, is SAVISQKPSRDICQRGTSLTIQCQVDSQVTMMFWYRQQPGQSLTLIATANQGSEATYESGFVIDKFPISRPNLTFSTLTVSNMSPEDSSIYLCSVLRGGVETQYFGPGTRLLVL.

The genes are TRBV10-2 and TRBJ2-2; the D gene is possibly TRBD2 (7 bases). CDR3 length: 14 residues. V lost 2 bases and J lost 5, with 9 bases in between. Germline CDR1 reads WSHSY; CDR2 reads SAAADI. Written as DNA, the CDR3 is TGCGCCAGCAGTGAGGGGGGGGCAACCGGGGAGCTGTTTTTT. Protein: CASSEGGATGELFF.